This T cell receptor beta chain was profiled in a study of blood T cell repertoires in COVID-19. Background on the study: COVID-19 samples collected from the United States, Italy and Spain covered acute and convalescent phases. T cells, B-cell-depleted T cells, or PBMCs supplied cDNA or gDNA.

The CDR3 consists of 15 residues. Germline-derived CDR1 and CDR2 are MGHDK and SYGVNS. Losses at the gene ends were 2 bases for V and 3 bases for J; bases not matched to a gene: 4. In the authors' workflow: Estimated nucleated cell counts came from reference gene primer amplification. The repertoire was sequenced with immunoSEQ multiplex PCR; TCRdb's copy has only in-frame clones and lacks some. That table supplies the V and J calls and clone size; D and trimming were determined from the DNA. The data show 81,000 or so clones, approximately 91% seen once. The specimen was peripheral blood. The chain links TRBV25-1 to TRBJ2-4; 7 bases align to TRBD2. The sequence was collected from a man aged 65 to 79 with active or convalescent COVID-19. The CDR3 reads CASSETGRGKNIQYF. The CDR3 coding sequence is TGTGCCAGCAGTGAAACGGGGAGGGGCAAAAACATTCAGTACTTC.